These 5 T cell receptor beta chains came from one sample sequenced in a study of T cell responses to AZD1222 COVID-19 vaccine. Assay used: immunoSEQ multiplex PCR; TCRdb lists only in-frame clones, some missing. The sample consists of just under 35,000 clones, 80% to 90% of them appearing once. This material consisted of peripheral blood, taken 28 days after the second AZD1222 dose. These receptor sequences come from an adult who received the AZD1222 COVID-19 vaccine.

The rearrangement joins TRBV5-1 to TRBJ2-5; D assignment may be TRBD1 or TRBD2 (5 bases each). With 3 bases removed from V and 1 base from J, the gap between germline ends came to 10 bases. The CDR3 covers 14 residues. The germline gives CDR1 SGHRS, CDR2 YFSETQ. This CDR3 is CASSSGRLQETQYF. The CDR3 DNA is TGCGCCAGCAGCTCGGGACGCCTCCAAGAGACCCAGTACTTC.

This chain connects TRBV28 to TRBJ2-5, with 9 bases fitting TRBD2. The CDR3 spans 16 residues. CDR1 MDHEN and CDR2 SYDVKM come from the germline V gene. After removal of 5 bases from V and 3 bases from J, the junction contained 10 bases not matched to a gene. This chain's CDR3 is CASSPLSGRQKETQYF. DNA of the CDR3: TGTGCCAGCAGTCCTCTCAGCGGGAGGCAGAAAGAGACCCAGTACTTC.

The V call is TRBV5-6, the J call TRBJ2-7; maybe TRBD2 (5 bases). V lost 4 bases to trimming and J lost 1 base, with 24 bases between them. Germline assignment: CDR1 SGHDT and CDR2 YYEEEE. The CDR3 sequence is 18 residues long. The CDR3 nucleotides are TGTGCCAGCAGCCCGGGATGGGGAAGGACCGAAAAGTCCTACGAGCAGTACTTC. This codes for CASSPGWGRTEKSYEQYF.

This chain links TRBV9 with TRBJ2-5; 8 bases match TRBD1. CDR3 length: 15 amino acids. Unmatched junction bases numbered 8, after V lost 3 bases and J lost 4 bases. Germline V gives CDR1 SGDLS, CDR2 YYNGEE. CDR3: CASSALDRAIETQYF. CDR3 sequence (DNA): TGTGCCAGCAGCGCGCTGGACAGGGCGATAGAGACCCAGTACTTC.

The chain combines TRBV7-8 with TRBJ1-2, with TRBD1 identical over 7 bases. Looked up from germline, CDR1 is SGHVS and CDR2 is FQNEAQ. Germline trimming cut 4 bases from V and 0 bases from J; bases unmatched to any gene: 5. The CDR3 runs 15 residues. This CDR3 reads CASSSRGTANYGYTF. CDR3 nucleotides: TGTGCCAGCAGCTCCCGAGGGACAGCTAACTATGGCTACACCTTC.